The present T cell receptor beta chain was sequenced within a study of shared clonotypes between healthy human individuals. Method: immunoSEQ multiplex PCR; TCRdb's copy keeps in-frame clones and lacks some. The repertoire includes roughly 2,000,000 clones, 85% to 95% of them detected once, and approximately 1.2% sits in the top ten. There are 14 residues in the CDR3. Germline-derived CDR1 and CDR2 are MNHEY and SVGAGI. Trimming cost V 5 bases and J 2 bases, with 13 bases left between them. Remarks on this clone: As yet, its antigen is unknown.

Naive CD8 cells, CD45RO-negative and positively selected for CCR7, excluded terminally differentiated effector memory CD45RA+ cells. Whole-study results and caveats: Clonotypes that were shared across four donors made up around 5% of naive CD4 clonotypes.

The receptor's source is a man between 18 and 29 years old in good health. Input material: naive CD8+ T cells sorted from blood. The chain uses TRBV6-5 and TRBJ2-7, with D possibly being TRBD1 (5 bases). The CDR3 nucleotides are TGTGCCAGCAGTCCACAGTTAGGGGCCTACGAGCAGTACTTC. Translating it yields CASSPQLGAYEQYF.